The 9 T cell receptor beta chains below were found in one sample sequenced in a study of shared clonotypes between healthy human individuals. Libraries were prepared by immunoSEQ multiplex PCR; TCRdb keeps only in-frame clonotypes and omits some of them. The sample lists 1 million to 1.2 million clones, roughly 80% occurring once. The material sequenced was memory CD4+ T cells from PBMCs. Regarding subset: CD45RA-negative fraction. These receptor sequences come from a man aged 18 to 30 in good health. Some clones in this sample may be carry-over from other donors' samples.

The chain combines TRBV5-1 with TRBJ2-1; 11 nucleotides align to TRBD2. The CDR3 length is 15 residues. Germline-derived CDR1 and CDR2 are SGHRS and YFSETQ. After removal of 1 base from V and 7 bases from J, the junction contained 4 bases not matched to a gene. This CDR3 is CASSLQTSGSNEQFF. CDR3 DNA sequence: TGCGCCAGCAGCTTGCAAACTAGCGGGAGTAATGAGCAGTTCTTC.

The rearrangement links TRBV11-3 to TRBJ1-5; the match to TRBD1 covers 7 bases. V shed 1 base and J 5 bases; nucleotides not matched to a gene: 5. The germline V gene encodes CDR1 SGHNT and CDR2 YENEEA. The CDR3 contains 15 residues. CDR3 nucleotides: TGTGCCAGCAGCTTAGGGGACAGCGACGATCAGCCCCAGCATTTT. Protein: CASSLGDSDDQPQHF.

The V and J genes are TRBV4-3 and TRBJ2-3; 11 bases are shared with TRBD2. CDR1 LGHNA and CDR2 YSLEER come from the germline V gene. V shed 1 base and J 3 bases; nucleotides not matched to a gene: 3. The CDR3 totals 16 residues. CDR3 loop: CASSQVAGGGTDTQYF. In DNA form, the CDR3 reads TGCGCCAGCAGCCAAGTAGCGGGAGGGGGTACAGATACGCAGTATTTT.

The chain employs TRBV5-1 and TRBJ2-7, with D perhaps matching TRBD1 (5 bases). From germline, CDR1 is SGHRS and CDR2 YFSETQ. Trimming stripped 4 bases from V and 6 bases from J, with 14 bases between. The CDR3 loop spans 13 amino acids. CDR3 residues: CASSRGTSPEQYF. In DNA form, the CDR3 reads TGCGCCAGCAGCAGGGGCACCTCTCCCGAGCAGTACTTC.

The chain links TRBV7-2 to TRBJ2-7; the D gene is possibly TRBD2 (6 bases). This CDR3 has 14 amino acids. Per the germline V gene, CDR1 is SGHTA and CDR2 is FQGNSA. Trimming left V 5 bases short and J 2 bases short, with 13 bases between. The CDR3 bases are TGTGCCAGCAGCCCGGTGGTAGCGGCCTACGAGCAGTACTTC. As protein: CASSPVVAAYEQYF.

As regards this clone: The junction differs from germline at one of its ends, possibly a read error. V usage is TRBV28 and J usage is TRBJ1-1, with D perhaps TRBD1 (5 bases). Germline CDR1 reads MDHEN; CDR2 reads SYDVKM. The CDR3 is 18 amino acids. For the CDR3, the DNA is TGTGCCACCAGTGAACTCGGGGGGAATAGGTATCAAGACACTGAAGCTTTCTTT. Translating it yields CATSELGGNRYQDTEAFF.

Written as DNA, the CDR3 is TGTGCCAGCAGTTACACCAGGGGGCGAATCACCTTC. Its translation: CASSYTRGRITF. The chain combines TRBV7-9 with TRBJ1-2; 8 nucleotides match TRBD1. Germline V gives CDR1 SEHNR, CDR2 FQNEAQ (reference sequence). This CDR3 is 12 amino acids long. Trimming at V came to 6 bases and at J to 13 bases, leaving 10 bases not matched to a gene.

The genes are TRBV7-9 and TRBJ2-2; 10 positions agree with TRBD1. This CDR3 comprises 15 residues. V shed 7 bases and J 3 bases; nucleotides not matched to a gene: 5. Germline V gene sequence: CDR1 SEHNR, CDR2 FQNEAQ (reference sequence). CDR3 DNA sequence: TGTGCCAGCATCATGGACAGGGGGGACACCGGGGAGCTGTTTTTT. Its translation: CASIMDRGDTGELFF.

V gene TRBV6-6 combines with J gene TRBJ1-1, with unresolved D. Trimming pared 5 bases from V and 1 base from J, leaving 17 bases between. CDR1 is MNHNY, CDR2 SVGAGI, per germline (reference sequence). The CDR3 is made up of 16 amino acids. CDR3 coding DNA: TGTGCCAGCAGTCGCGGCCAAACGGCGAGGAACACTGAAGCTTTCTTT. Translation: CASSRGQTARNTEAFF.